The rows below give T cell receptor beta chains drawn from one sample of a study of cytomegalovirus exposure and HLA in healthy donors. The method was immunoSEQ multiplex PCR; TCRdb's version includes in-frame clones alone and lacks a portion of them. The table shows 85,000 to 130,000 clones, with about 77% occurring only once. Material: PBMCs. Source of these receptors: a woman aged 18-35 years in good health and CMV-seropositive. Both conserved end residues are part of each CDR3. The D gene is left open where the match is weak. Only some rows state a clone size, as once, few, many or a class for expanded clones.

TGTGCCAGCAGTTTAGGGCTAGCGGGAGCCTACGAGCAGTACTTC | CASSLGLAGAYEQYF | TRBD2 | TRBV28 | - | TRBJ2-7
TGCGCCAGCAGCCAAGAGGGACAATCTAACTATGGCTACACCTTC | CASSQEGQSNYGYTF | - | TRBV4-3 | - | TRBJ1-2
TGTGCCAGCAGTAGGGACAGGGTCTCTGGGGCCAACGTCCTGACTTTC | CASSRDRVSGANVLTF | TRBD1 | TRBV27 | once | TRBJ2-6
TGCGCCAGCAGCTTCCGGGACAGGGGAGAGACCCAGTACTTC | CASSFRDRGETQYF | TRBD1 | TRBV5-1 | - | TRBJ2-5
TGTGCCAGCAGCCAAGCGCTAGCGGGAGGTCCAGAGACCCAGTACTTC | CASSQALAGGPETQYF | TRBD2 | TRBV4-2 | once | TRBJ2-5
TGTGCCAGTAGTAAGGGGACAGGTATTGATGAGCAGTTCTTC | CASSKGTGIDEQFF | TRBD1 | TRBV19 | - | TRBJ2-1
TGTGCCAGCCTTCAGGTCGGACAGGGGGCCTACGAGCAGTACTTC | CASLQVGQGAYEQYF | TRBD1 | TRBV6-6 | - | TRBJ2-7
TGTGCCAGCAGCCTGCTCGCTAGCGGGAGAAAAAAGAACACCGGGGAGCTGTTTTTT | CASSLLASGRKKNTGELFF | TRBD2 | TRBV5-5 | few | TRBJ2-2
TGCGCCAGCAGCCATGGGACTAGCGGGTCTTACGAGCAGTACTTC | CASSHGTSGSYEQYF | TRBD2 | TRBV4-3 | - | TRBJ2-7
TGTGCCAGCAGTGCCGGGACTAGCGCAGATACGCAGTATTTT | CASSAGTSADTQYF | TRBD2 | TRBV6-4 | - | TRBJ2-3
TGTGCCAGCAGTTTCTTAGGGACACCCGCCGACACCATATATTTT | CASSFLGTPADTIYF | - | TRBV28 | - | TRBJ1-3
TGTGCCAGCAGCGCCGGGACTACTATTTCCTACGAGCAGTACTTC | CASSAGTTISYEQYF | TRBD2 | TRBV7-7 | - | TRBJ2-7
TGTGCCAGCAGTGAATCGCCGGGAGGGGCAGAGACCCAGTACTTC | CASSESPGGAETQYF | TRBD2 | TRBV6-1 | - | TRBJ2-5
TGTGCCTCTATAGGGACAGCTTCTCCCTACGAGCAGTACTTC | CASIGTASPYEQYF | TRBD1 | TRBV28 | - | TRBJ2-7
TGCAGAGGACAGGGGGCTGATGGCTACACCTTC | CRGQGADGYTF | TRBD1 | TRBV20-1 | - | TRBJ1-2
TGTGCCAGCAGCTTGACTAGCGGGGTCTACGAGCAGTACTTC | CASSLTSGVYEQYF | TRBD2 | TRBV5-4 | few | TRBJ2-7
TGTGCCAGCAACGACTTGACTAGCGGGAACACAGATACGCAGTATTTT | CASNDLTSGNTDTQYF | TRBD2 | TRBV2 | once | TRBJ2-3
TGTGCCAGCAGCCAGGCTGGGACAGCTAATCAGCCCCAGCATTTT | CASSQAGTANQPQHF | TRBD1 | TRBV4-2 | - | TRBJ1-5
TGCGCCAGCAGCTCATATAGCGGGAGGGCTGAGCAGTTCTTC | CASSSYSGRAEQFF | TRBD2 | TRBV4-1 | - | TRBJ2-1
TGTGCCAGTAGTATTGGGGGCATTCCCTACAATGAGCAGTTCTTC | CASSIGGIPYNEQFF | - | TRBV19 | - | TRBJ2-1
TGTGCCAGCAGCCAAGACCCGGGAGACACTGAAGCTTTCTTT | CASSQDPGDTEAFF | - | TRBV4-2 | once | TRBJ1-1
TGTGCCAGAAGCCGTAGCGAAAAAAGCACAGATACGCAGTATTTT | CARSRSEKSTDTQYF | - | TRBV5-3 | - | TRBJ2-3
TGCGCCAGCAGCCGTACAGGGGAAACCTACAATGAGCAGTTCTTC | CASSRTGETYNEQFF | TRBD1 | TRBV5-1 | - | TRBJ2-1
TGTGCCTGGAGTGTAGCGGCATCTGGAAACACCATATATTTT | CAWSVAASGNTIYF | - | TRBV30 | few | TRBJ1-3
TGTGCCAGTAGTAACGAAAGAGACAATCAGCCCCAGCATTTT | CASSNERDNQPQHF | - | TRBV19 | few | TRBJ1-5
TGTGCCAGCAGTCCAACAGCTAACACCGGGGAGCTGTTTTTT | CASSPTANTGELFF | - | TRBV6-5 | once | TRBJ2-2
TGCGCCAGCAGCCAAGACCCCGGGACTCCCCAAGAGACCCAGTACTTC | CASSQDPGTPQETQYF | - | TRBV4-1 | once | TRBJ2-5
TGTGCCAGTAGTAGTGGCAGTTGGAGCTATGGCTACACCTTC | CASSSGSWSYGYTF | - | TRBV19 | - | TRBJ1-2
TGTGCCAGCGGCGGACAGGGGAGTAGCTACGAGCAGTACTTC | CASGGQGSSYEQYF | TRBD1 | TRBV5-4 | - | TRBJ2-7
TGTGCCAGCATCGACAGGGTCGGCTACGAGCAGTACTTC | CASIDRVGYEQYF | TRBD1 | TRBV28 | - | TRBJ2-7
TGTGCCAGCAGTCTAGCGGGAGCGAACTCCTACGAGCAGTACTTC | CASSLAGANSYEQYF | TRBD2 | TRBV28 | - | TRBJ2-7
TGCAGCGTTGTGTCGAGGCGCACTCGAACCTACGAGCAGTACTTC | CSVVSRRTRTYEQYF | - | TRBV29-1 | - | TRBJ2-7
TGTGCCAGCAGCATCACCAGAAATCAGCCCCAGCATTTT | CASSITRNQPQHF | - | TRBV11-1 | - | TRBJ1-5
TGTGCCAGCAGTTCCGAGGAGGGAGACCGTACCGGGGAGCTGTTTTTT | CASSSEEGDRTGELFF | - | TRBV7-2 | - | TRBJ2-2
TGTGCCAGCAGCCTGGGACAGGGCGCCTACGAGCAGTACTTC | CASSLGQGAYEQYF | TRBD1 | TRBV5-6 | - | TRBJ2-7
TGTGCCAGCACCAGGCAGGGGAGGGGGGGGACATACGAGCAGTACTTC | CASTRQGRGGTYEQYF | - | TRBV7-9 | - | TRBJ2-7
TGTGCCAGCAGCCCCGGACAGGGTCACGGCTACACCTTC | CASSPGQGHGYTF | TRBD1 | TRBV13 | - | TRBJ1-2
TGTGCCTGGAGTTTTGGGACAGGGTGGACTGAAGCTTTCTTT | CAWSFGTGWTEAFF | TRBD1 | TRBV30 | - | TRBJ1-1
TGTGCCAGCAGCTTCGGCGGCCTAGCGGGACCCCCCTACGAGCAGTACTTC | CASSFGGLAGPPYEQYF | TRBD2 | TRBV7-2 | - | TRBJ2-7
TGTGCCAGCAGCTCAGGGGGAGTGTTGAACACTGAAGCTTTCTTT | CASSSGGVLNTEAFF | TRBD1 | TRBV7-9 | - | TRBJ1-1
TGTGCCATCAGTGGAGGCGCATCTAGCACAGATACGCAGTATTTT | CAISGGASSTDTQYF | - | TRBV10-3 | - | TRBJ2-3
TGTGCCAGCAGCCCGTACACGACCTACGAGCAGTACTTC | CASSPYTTYEQYF | - | TRBV7-2 | - | TRBJ2-7
TGTGCCAGCAGCTTAGGGACAGGGATTGAAAAACTGTTTTTT | CASSLGTGIEKLFF | TRBD1 | TRBV13 | few | TRBJ1-4
TGTGCCTGGAATCGAGGAACTAATGAAAAACTGTTTTTT | CAWNRGTNEKLFF | - | TRBV30 | few | TRBJ1-4
TGTGCCAGCATCGGGCAGGGGGCACCCTACGAGCAGTACTTC | CASIGQGAPYEQYF | TRBD1 | TRBV28 | - | TRBJ2-7
TGTGCCAGCAGCTCCGAAGTTGGGGGAGGTGGAGAGACCCAGTACTTC | CASSSEVGGGGETQYF | - | TRBV7-2 | - | TRBJ2-5
TGTGCCAGCAGGTCAGGAACAGATACGCAGTATTTT | CASRSGTDTQYF | - | TRBV11-1 | once | TRBJ2-3